This paragraph covers one T cell receptor (beta chain) sequence. The data originate from a study of blood T cell repertoires in COVID-19. Profiling relied on immunoSEQ multiplex PCR, and the TCRdb table lists in-frame clones only, not all of them. The table includes tens of thousands of clones, about nine tenths detected once. The CDR3 sequence is 16 residues long. The germline V gene has CDR1 MDHEN and CDR2 SYDVKM. V was pared by 6 bases and J by 0 bases, with 6 bases of the junction left unmatched. This rearrangement joins TRBV28 to TRBJ2-2; 8 bases match TRBD1. The TCR comes from a woman over 75 with active COVID-19. The sample comprised peripheral blood. The CDR3 loop reads CASRPPGGSNTGELFF. For the CDR3, the DNA is TGTGCCAGCAGACCACCAGGGGGCTCGAACACCGGGGAGCTGTTTTTT.